A selection of T cell receptor beta chains follows, all from one sample in a study of cytomegalovirus exposure and HLA in healthy donors. The assay was immunoSEQ multiplex PCR, and TCRdb's table has in-frame clones only and misses some. The table lists approximately 120,000 clones, about 76% of them singletons, with around 2.1% in the top ten. Material: PBMCs. The receptors originated from a woman aged 25 to 45 in good health and CMV-seronegative. Each CDR3 is given with its conserved first and last residue. The D gene is left open where the match is weak. A row's size may be missing; if present it is once, few, many or a size class.

d_call clone_size j_call v_call cdr3_aa cdr3_nt
NA NA TRBJ1-2 TRBV29-1 CSVVPGALF TGCAGCGTTGTTCCAGGGGCGCTCTTC
NA NA TRBJ2-1 TRBV7-9 CSSSLEWGRRGEQFF TGTTCCAGCAGCTTAGAATGGGGAAGGAGGGGTGAGCAGTTCTTC
TRBD1 NA TRBJ1-4 TRBV4-1 CASSRLWTGGEKLFF TGCGCCAGCAGCCGCTTATGGACAGGGGGTGAAAAACTGTTTTTT
TRBD1 NA TRBJ1-5 TRBV6-6 CASSDRGLSNQPQHF TGTGCCAGCAGTGACAGGGGTTTGAGCAATCAGCCCCAGCATTTT
NA few TRBJ1-1 TRBV5-5 CASSVGGVEAFF TGTGCCAGCAGCGTGGGGGGGGTGGAGGCTTTCTTT
TRBD1 NA TRBJ1-2 TRBV6-4 CASRDRGRDGYTF TGTGCCAGCAGGGACAGGGGAAGGGATGGCTACACCTTC
TRBD2 few TRBJ2-2 TRBV2 CASRARGVAGELFF TGTGCCAGCAGGGCCCGGGGGGTGGCCGGGGAGCTGTTTTTT
NA NA TRBJ2-1 TRBV10-3 CAISESGSNEQFF TGTGCCATCAGTGAGTCCGGTAGCAATGAGCAGTTCTTC
NA NA TRBJ1-2 TRBV6-1 CASSEHRRTAYGYTF TGTGCCAGCAGTGAACATAGGCGGACAGCCTATGGCTACACCTTC
TRBD1 NA TRBJ2-1 TRBV2 CATSPVGGTYNEQFF TGTGCCACCTCCCCAGTAGGGGGCACTTACAATGAGCAGTTCTTC
NA NA TRBJ2-7 TRBV27 CASSTQGYEQYF TGTGCCAGCAGTACCCAGGGCTACGAGCAGTACTTC